The source of this TCR beta chain is a study of control samples from healthy donors and cancer patients. The V and J ends lost 1 base and 3 bases respectively, with 7 bases between them. CDR3 size: 13 residues. Germline V CDR1 and CDR2: LNHDA, SQIVND (reference sequence). Libraries were prepared by immunoSEQ multiplex PCR; TCRdb keeps only in-frame clonotypes and omits some of them. In the table there are under 55,000 clones, 75% to 90% of which are singletons. This receptor was obtained from a man aged 65 to 85 in good health. The sequenced sample was blood. J is TRBJ2-7 and V is TRBV19; D call uncertain. This CDR3 is CASSIAADYEQYF. CDR3 in DNA: TGTGCCAGTAGTATAGCTGCGGACTACGAGCAGTACTTC.